Each of the 22 T cell receptor beta chains below was sequenced from the same sample in a study of cytomegalovirus exposure and HLA in healthy donors. Amplification used 60 Vbeta primers and 13 Jbeta primers. Produced via immunoSEQ multiplex PCR; TCRdb's table is partial and in-frame only. The sample yields roughly 190,000 clones, around four fifths seen once. Source material: PBMCs. Receptors originate from a woman between 45 and 65 years old in good health and CMV-seropositive.

The chain carries TRBV5-3 and TRBJ2-3, with TRBD1 matching over 8 bases. TRBV5-3 is an ORF, with its function uncertain. The V segment lost 4 bases and the J segment 0 bases; nucleotides outside the gene matches: 19. The CDR3 loop spans 20 amino acids. CDR3 sequence reads: CARSTSGQGCPRPSTDTQYF. Written as DNA, the CDR3 is TGTGCCAGAAGCACTTCCGGACAGGGTTGCCCGAGACCTAGCACAGATACGCAGTATTTT.

The CDR3 DNA reads TGTGCCAGCAGCTTAGTGCGGGTCGGCCAGGGGGGCAATCAGCCCCAGCATTTT. This sequence encodes CASSLVRVGQGGNQPQHF. J is TRBJ1-5 and V is TRBV7-8; 7 positions match TRBD1. This CDR3 contains 18 residues. Germline assignment: CDR1 SGHVS and CDR2 FQNEAQ. After removal of 1 base from V and 2 bases from J, the junction contained 11 bases not matched to a gene.

V usage is TRBV29-1 and J usage is TRBJ2-5, with a tentative D call TRBD2 (6 bases). The last part of the DNA fits TRBJ2-7 better; the J call may be wrong. CDR1 SQVTM and CDR2 ANQGSEA come from the germline V gene. This CDR3 region has 13 residues. CDR3 protein: CSAWTTVSYEQYF. The CDR3 nucleotides read TGCAGCGCTTGGACTACCGTCTCCTACGAGCAGTACTTC.

The chain employs TRBV6-5 and TRBJ2-7, with 9 bases that match TRBD1. The ends lost 6 bases at V and 3 bases at J; junction bases unmatched: 6. CDR3 size: 14 residues. Germline V CDR1 and CDR2: MNHEY, SVGAGI. CDR3 loop: CASRPPDRGYEQYF. DNA of the CDR3: TGTGCCAGCAGGCCACCGGACAGGGGCTACGAGCAGTACTTC.

The chain joins TRBV7-9 to TRBJ1-1; 9 bases line up with TRBD1. Germline loops: CDR1 SEHNR, CDR2 FQNEAQ (reference sequence). Trimming cost V 0 bases and J 5 bases; bases outside gene matches: 4. The CDR3 covers 15 residues. CDR3 residues: CASSLARDRETEAFF. The CDR3 bases are TGTGCCAGCAGCTTAGCGCGGGACAGGGAGACTGAAGCTTTCTTT.

V is TRBV11-3 and J is TRBJ2-5; weak D call: TRBD2 (7 bases). The V gene's germline CDR1 is SGHNT and CDR2 YENEEA. The length of the CDR3 is 14 residues. V was trimmed by 5 bases and J by 4 bases, leaving 14 bases between them. CDR3 nucleotides: TGTGCCAGCAGCCCCGCCCGGGGGGCAGAGACCCAGTACTTC. Translating gives CASSPARGAETQYF.

The chain joins TRBV29-1 to TRBJ2-4; a possible D gene is TRBD2 (5 bases). CDR1 and CDR2 (germline): SQVTM, ANQGSEA. V lost 5 bases to trimming and J lost 0 bases, with 11 bases between them. The CDR3 extends over 14 amino acids. This CDR3 is CSVREPLAKNIQYF. CDR3 nucleotide sequence: TGCAGCGTTAGGGAGCCTCTAGCCAAAAACATTCAGTACTTC.

The rearrangement joins TRBV19 to TRBJ1-1, with 9 bases matching TRBD1. The CDR3 runs to 15 residues. The junction had 10 bases not matched to a gene; V was cut back by 3 bases and J by 8 bases. CDR1 and CDR2 (germline): LNHDA, SQIVND (reference sequence). The CDR3, as DNA: TGTGCCAGTAGTATTGGACAGGGGTTGGGAGCCGAAGCTTTCTTT. Protein: CASSIGQGLGAEAFF.

The J gene is TRBJ1-1, the V gene TRBV7-3, with a possible D match to TRBD1 (5 bases). The V end lost 4 bases, the J end lost 2 bases, and 11 bases lay between the germline ends. The germline CDR1 and CDR2 sequences are SGHTA and FQGTGA. The CDR3 sequence is 14 residues long. CDR3 nucleotides: TGTGCCAGCAGCTGGGGACTGGGAAACACTGAAGCTTTCTTT. Its protein is CASSWGLGNTEAFF.

This chain uses TRBV5-8 with TRBJ2-3; 9 nucleotides agree with TRBD2. Germline CDR1 and CDR2: SGHTS and YDEGEE. The CDR3 spans 15 residues. The V gene end was trimmed by 3 bases and the J gene end by 4 bases; junction bases not matched to a gene: 6. This chain's CDR3 is CASSSDGTSSDTQYF. The CDR3 DNA reads TGTGCCAGCAGCTCGGACGGGACTAGCTCAGATACGCAGTATTTT.

V and J are TRBV5-1 and TRBJ2-7, with TRBD1 matching 7 bases. The CDR3 runs 14 residues. V lost 0 bases and J lost 5; bases outside the gene matches: 5. Germline loops: CDR1 SGHRS, CDR2 YFSETQ. The CDR3 region is CASSLGNRGNEQYF. In nucleotides, the CDR3 is TGCGCCAGCAGCTTGGGAAACAGGGGTAACGAGCAGTACTTC.

The V gene is TRBV5-1, the J gene TRBJ1-4; no clear D. Trimming pared 1 base from V and 5 bases from J, leaving 6 bases between. The CDR3 sequence is 13 residues long. Germline CDR1 and CDR2: SGHRS and YFSETQ. The CDR3 region is CASSLSQNEKLFF. CDR3 nucleotides: TGCGCCAGCAGCTTGTCCCAGAATGAAAAACTGTTTTTT.

The chain joins TRBV5-6 to TRBJ1-4; D ambiguous. Trimming took off 4 bases at V and 5 bases at J, with 9 bases between the two ends. Germline V gene data show CDR1 as SGHDT and CDR2 as YYEEEE. The CDR3 covers 13 residues. CDR3 DNA sequence: TGTGCCAGCAGCGTATACAGCAATGAAAAACTGTTTTTT. This encodes CASSVYSNEKLFF.

The chain joins TRBV6-1 to TRBJ2-1; 12 nucleotides agree with TRBD1. Trimming removed 8 bases from V and 5 bases from J; junction bases left unmatched: 7. CDR1 is MNHNS and CDR2 is SASEGT in the germline V gene. The CDR3 sequence is 15 residues long. The CDR3 spells CASLNRDRGHNEQFF. The CDR3 DNA is TGTGCCAGCTTAAACCGGGACAGGGGGCACAATGAGCAGTTCTTC.

The V and J genes are TRBV7-9 and TRBJ1-4, with unresolved D. Deletions cut 2 bases from V and 7 bases from J, with 14 bases between. Germline V gene data show CDR1 as SEHNR and CDR2 as FQNEAQ (reference sequence). The CDR3 extends over 15 amino acids. CDR3 residues: CASSLSAGKGEKLFF. As DNA, the CDR3 is TGTGCCAGCAGCTTATCGGCCGGGAAGGGTGAAAAACTGTTTTTT.

The rearrangement uses TRBV19 and TRBJ2-7, with D possibly matching TRBD1 (7 bases). The CDR3 sequence is 14 residues long. CDR1 LNHDA and CDR2 SQIVND come from the germline V gene (reference sequence). V was pared by 3 bases and J by 6 bases, with 15 bases between. The CDR3 protein is CASSIGQGGFEQYF. CDR3 DNA: TGTGCCAGTAGTATTGGCCAGGGGGGTTTCGAGCAGTACTTC.

The CDR3 reads CASSTGGFYGYTF. CDR3 nucleotides: TGCGCCAGCTCGACAGGGGGGTTCTATGGCTACACCTTC. The chain has TRBV10-2 and TRBJ1-2; 9 bases fit TRBD1. The ends lost 8 bases at V and 4 bases at J; junction bases unmatched: 5. From germline, CDR1 is WSHSY and CDR2 SAAADI. The CDR3 totals 13 residues.

This sequence joins TRBV6-5 and TRBJ2-7; TRBD2 matches at 14 bases. This CDR3 is built from 15 residues. V lost 6 bases, J lost 1 base, and 2 bases stayed unmatched. Germline V gene lookup returns CDR1 MNHEY and CDR2 SVGAGI. This CDR3 is CASRWTSGGSYEQYF. The DNA of the CDR3 is TGTGCCAGCAGGTGGACTAGCGGGGGGTCCTACGAGCAGTACTTC.

This clone was observed a few times. The chain recombines TRBV7-2 with TRBJ1-5; 9 nucleotides line up with TRBD1. The junction had 4 bases not matched to a gene; V was cut back by 5 bases and J by 5 bases. This CDR3 contains 14 residues. The V gene's germline CDR1 is SGHTA and CDR2 FQGNSA. This chain's CDR3 is CASSNRQGDQPQHF. CDR3 in DNA: TGTGCCAGCAGCAACAGACAGGGGGATCAGCCCCAGCATTTT.

As DNA, the CDR3 is TGTGCCAGCAGCCCTCAGGGCGGGGGGTATGGCAATGAGCAGTTCTTC. It codes for CASSPQGGGYGNEQFF. The chain combines TRBV7-2 with TRBJ2-1; 8 bases align to TRBD2. There are 16 residues in the CDR3. V lost 5 bases to trimming and J lost 6 bases; unmatched junction nucleotides: 12. The V gene's germline CDR1 is SGHTA and CDR2 FQGNSA.

Concerning this clone itself: Germline and junction disagree at one end, which may indicate a read error. The DNA for the CDR3 is TGTTCCAGCAGCTTGGGACAGGGCCAACTGTTTTTT. Translating gives CSSSLGQGQLFF. This sequence joins TRBV7-9 and TRBJ1-4; TRBD1 aligns across 9 bases. The germline V gene has CDR1 SEHNR and CDR2 FQNEAQ (reference sequence). The CDR3 loop spans 12 amino acids.

J is TRBJ2-7 and V is TRBV7-9, with unresolved D. Germline V lookup: CDR1 SEHNR, CDR2 FQNEAQ (reference sequence). V lost 5 bases, J lost 3 bases, and 5 bases lay in between. The CDR3 consists of 11 residues. The CDR3 protein is CASSLSYEQYF. CDR3 coding DNA: TGTGCCAGCAGCCTGAGCTACGAGCAGTACTTC.